This T cell receptor (beta chain) was sequenced during a study of response to subunit inactivated influenza vaccine. V lost 0 bases to trimming and J lost 4 bases, with 9 bases between them. The CDR3 has 14 amino acids. CDR1 is SEHNR, CDR2 FQNEAQ, per germline (reference sequence). Whole-study results and caveats: Authors suggested few new T cells are recruited by each seasonal influenza vaccination.

TCRdb independently ran MiXCR on the RT-PCR reads; one entry per CDR3 protein. The repertoire holds 500,000 to 600,000 distinct CDR3 sequences, with 7.5% to 8.5% as singletons. About this clonotype: Its antigen remains unidentified.

This sequence originates from a man aged 50-75 years who received an inactivated influenza vaccine. Source: PBMCs from blood, taken about 24 months after vaccination. The J gene is TRBJ2-5, the V gene TRBV7-9; D is unresolved. Here the CDR3 DNA reads TGTGCCAGCAGCTTAGCTGCCAGCGCAGAGACCCAGTACTTC. Translation: CASSLAASAETQYF.